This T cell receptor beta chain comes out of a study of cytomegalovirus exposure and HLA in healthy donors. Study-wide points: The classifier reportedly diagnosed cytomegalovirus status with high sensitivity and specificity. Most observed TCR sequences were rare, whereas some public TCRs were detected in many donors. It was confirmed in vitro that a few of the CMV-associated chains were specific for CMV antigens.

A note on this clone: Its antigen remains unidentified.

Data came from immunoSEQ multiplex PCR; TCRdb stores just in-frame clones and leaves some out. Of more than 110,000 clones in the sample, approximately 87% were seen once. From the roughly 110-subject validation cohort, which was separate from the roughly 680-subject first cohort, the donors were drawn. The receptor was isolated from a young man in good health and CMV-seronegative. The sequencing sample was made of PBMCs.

CDR3 nucleotides: TGTGCCAGCAGCGTAGCTAAAGCGGGGGCCTACAATGAGCAGTTCTTC. Translated, it gives CASSVAKAGAYNEQFF. This chain joins TRBV9 and TRBJ2-1, with 8 positions matching TRBD2. Trimming took 0 bases from V and 2 from J; bases not matched to a gene: 4. The CDR3 extends over 16 amino acids. Germline values: CDR1 SGDLS, CDR2 YYNGEE.